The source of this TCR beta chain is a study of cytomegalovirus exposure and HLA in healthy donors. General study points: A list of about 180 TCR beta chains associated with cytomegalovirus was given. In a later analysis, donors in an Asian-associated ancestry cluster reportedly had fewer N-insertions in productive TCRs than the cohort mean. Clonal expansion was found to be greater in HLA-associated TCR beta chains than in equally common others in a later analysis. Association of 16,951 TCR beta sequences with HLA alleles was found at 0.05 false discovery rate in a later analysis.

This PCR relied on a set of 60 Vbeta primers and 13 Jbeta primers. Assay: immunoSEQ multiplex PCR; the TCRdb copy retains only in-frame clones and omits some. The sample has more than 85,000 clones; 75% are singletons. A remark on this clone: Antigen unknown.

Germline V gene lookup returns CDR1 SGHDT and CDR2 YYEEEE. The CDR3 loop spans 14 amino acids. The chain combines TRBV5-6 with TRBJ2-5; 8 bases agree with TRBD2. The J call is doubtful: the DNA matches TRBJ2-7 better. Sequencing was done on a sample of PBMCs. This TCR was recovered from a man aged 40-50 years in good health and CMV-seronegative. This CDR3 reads CASSLAGGNYEQYF. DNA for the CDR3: TGTGCCAGCAGCTTGGCGGGGGGGAACTACGAGCAGTACTTC.